This T cell receptor (beta chain) was observed in a study of blood T cell repertoires in COVID-19. The wider study: COVID-19 samples collected from the United States, Italy and Spain covered acute and convalescent phases. PBMCs, B-cell-depleted T cells, or T cells provided the cDNA or gDNA that made up the material.

CDR1 is PRHDT and CDR2 is FYEKMQ in the germline V gene (reference sequence). V lost 5 bases, J lost 4 bases, and 10 bases stayed unmatched. This CDR3 has 17 residues. In the original processing: Estimated nucleated cell counts came from reference gene primer amplification. Some clones are missing from TCRdb's copy, which holds only in-frame ones; the method was immunoSEQ multiplex PCR. V, J and clone size derive from that table, while D and trimming were established from the DNA sequence. The sample consists of about 140,000 clones, around 86% of them appearing once. Sequencing input: peripheral blood. This clonotype was sampled from a man over 45 who had recovered from COVID-19. The chain uses TRBV13 and TRBJ2-3, with 12 bases matching TRBD2. This CDR3 reads CASSPQLAGGRADTQYF. The CDR3 DNA reads as TGTGCCAGCAGCCCCCAACTAGCGGGGGGAAGAGCAGATACGCAGTATTTT.